This T cell receptor beta chain was profiled in a study of blood T cell repertoires in COVID-19. Study-level information: Sources were T cells, B-cell-depleted T cells, or PBMCs; the material itself was cDNA or gDNA.

Original analysis: Reference gene primer amplification gave estimated nucleated cell counts. Repertoires were generated with immunoSEQ multiplex PCR, while TCRdb's copy carries only in-frame clones and drops some. The V and J calls and clone size are taken from that table; D and trimming were inferred from the DNA. The data contain approximately 210,000 clones, around four fifths of them singletons. This receptor was taken from a woman in her forties with active or convalescent COVID-19. Source material: peripheral blood.

The CDR3 bases are TGCGCCAGCAGTCAATCGGTTGCTAGCGGGGGGTACAATGAGCAGTTCTTC. It yields the protein CASSQSVASGGYNEQFF. The chain combines TRBV23-1 with TRBJ2-1, with 11 bases matching TRBD2. TRBV23-1 is classed as an ORF, of uncertain function. J gave up 4 bases and V 0 bases, and 5 bases lay outside the gene matches. The CDR3 covers 17 residues.